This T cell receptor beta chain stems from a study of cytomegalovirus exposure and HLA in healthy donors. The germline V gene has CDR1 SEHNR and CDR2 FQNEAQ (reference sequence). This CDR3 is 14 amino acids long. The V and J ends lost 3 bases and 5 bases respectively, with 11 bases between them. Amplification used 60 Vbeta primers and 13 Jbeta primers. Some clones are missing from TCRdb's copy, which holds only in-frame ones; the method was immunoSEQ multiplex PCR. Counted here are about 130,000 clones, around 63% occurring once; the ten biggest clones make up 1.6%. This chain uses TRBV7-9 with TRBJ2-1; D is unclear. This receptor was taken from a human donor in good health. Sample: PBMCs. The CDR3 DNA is TGTGCCAGCAGCTTTAGTAGGAGTGACAATGAGCAGTTCTTC. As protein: CASSFSRSDNEQFF. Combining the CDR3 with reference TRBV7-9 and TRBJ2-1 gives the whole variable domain DTGVSQNPRHKITKRGQNVTFRCDPISEHNRLYWYRQTLGQGPEFLTYFQNEAQLEKSRLLSDRFSAERPKGSFSTLEIQRTEQGDSAMYLCASSFSRSDNEQFFGPGTRLTVL.